This T cell receptor (beta chain) was observed in a study of T cell responses to AZD1222 COVID-19 vaccine. The overall study: Researchers grouped second doses given at about 4 or about 12 weeks into one pool.

As regards this clone: The antigen remains undetermined.

Notes on the study in general: Baseline serology detected seropositivity in only 6 or 7 AZD1222 recipients. Females outnumbered males among donors, who were mostly white British; clonal diversity was possibly underestimated.

Profiled with immunoSEQ multiplex PCR; TCRdb holds only in-frame clones, not every one. The sample carries about 130,000 clones, approximately 90% recorded once. Trimming took off 1 base at V and 1 base at J, with 5 bases between the two ends. The CDR3 has 13 residues. From germline, CDR1 is LGHDT and CDR2 YNNKEL (reference sequence). The sequencing here drew on peripheral blood, taken on day 0 of AZD1222 vaccination. The chain links TRBV3-1 (or the pseudogene TRBV3-2) to TRBJ2-7, with D uncertain. This sequence was found in an adult in good health. DNA for the CDR3: TGTGCCAGCAGCCAAGGTGAATCCTACGAGCAGTACTTC. This gives the protein CASSQGESYEQYF.